What follows describes a single T cell receptor (beta chain). The data belong to a study of blood T cell repertoires in COVID-19. On the study more broadly: Material from acute and convalescent COVID-19 was sourced from the United States, Italy and Spain. T cells, B-cell-depleted T cells, or PBMCs provided the cDNA or gDNA that served as material.

The data were produced by immunoSEQ multiplex PCR, yet TCRdb's version contains in-frame clones alone and is incomplete. The sample shows some 200,000 clones, roughly 80% of them seen only once. V was clipped by 4 bases and J by 2 bases, with 15 bases between them. This CDR3 is 14 amino acids long. Germline values: CDR1 SQVTM, CDR2 ANQGSEA. The sample consisted of peripheral blood. V usage is TRBV29-1 and J usage is TRBJ2-7; D is unresolved. This receptor was identified in a woman aged 60-75 years with acute or convalescent COVID-19. This CDR3 reads CSVVLQEYPYEQYF. The CDR3 DNA reads as TGCAGCGTTGTCCTCCAGGAATACCCCTACGAGCAGTACTTC.